The 25 T cell receptor beta chains below were found in one sample sequenced in a study of monozygotic twins with inflammatory bowel disease. TCRdb re-analyzed the 5' RACE reads; it lists each CDR3 protein once, without DNA. The sample has nearly 450,000 distinct CDR3 sequences. Sequenced material: blood. The source of these receptors is a human donor with ulcerative colitis or Crohn's disease, or a healthy co-twin of an affected twin (not recorded which).

The V and J genes are TRBV5-1 and TRBJ1-5; TCRdb returns TRBD1, unconfirmable since there is no DNA. In germline, CDR1 is SGHRS, CDR2 YFSETQ. This CDR3 comprises 14 residues. The CDR3 is CASSLGQDNQPQHF.

The J gene is TRBJ2-5, the V gene TRBV6-1; TCRdb's D call, TRBD2, is unchecked because there is no DNA. The CDR3 runs to 13 residues. CDR1 is MNHNS and CDR2 is SASEGT in the germline V gene. CDR3 loop: CASSTLVRETQYF.

CDR3 loop: CATSGGQGNGYTF. The genes are TRBV15 and TRBJ1-2; TCRdb names TRBD1, which stays unverified in the absence of DNA. This CDR3 spans 13 amino acids. Germline loops: CDR1 LNHNV, CDR2 YYDKDF (reference sequence).

The chain employs TRBV29-1 and TRBJ2-3; no DNA is available, so the TRBD1 call from TCRdb remains unchecked. Germline CDR1 is SQVTM and CDR2 is ANQGSEA. The CDR3 has 15 amino acids. CDR3: CSVTIGGRSTDTQYF.

The chain is built from TRBV4-2 and TRBJ2-7; the D gene TCRdb calls, TRBD2, cannot be checked with no DNA. The CDR3 totals 16 residues. CDR1 is LGHNA and CDR2 is YNFKEQ in the germline V gene. The CDR3 protein is CASSQDQTSGGYEQYF.

This rearrangement joins TRBV7-2 to TRBJ2-1; TCRdb designates TRBD2, a call that cannot be tested without DNA. CDR1 is SGHTA, CDR2 FQGNSA, per germline. This CDR3 region has 17 residues. CDR3 region: CASSTPGGGASYNEQFF. The complete variable domain, with remaining parts taken from reference TRBV7-2 and TRBJ2-1, reads GAGVSQSPSNKVTEKGKDVELRCDPISGHTALYWYRQSLGQGLEFLIYFQGNSAPDKSGLPSDRFSAERTGGSVSTLTIQRTQQEDSAVYLCASSTPGGGASYNEQFFGPGTRLTVL.

The rearrangement uses TRBV7-2 and TRBJ2-1; the D gene TCRdb calls, TRBD2, cannot be checked with no DNA. The CDR3 is 11 amino acids. Germline V gives CDR1 SGHTA, CDR2 FQGNSA. CDR3 amino acids: CASSSGLAPYF.

The chain has TRBV5-1 and TRBJ2-3; TCRdb proposes TRBD1, but this gene call is untestable without DNA. This CDR3 has 13 residues. CDR1 SGHRS and CDR2 YFSETQ come from the germline V gene. Here the CDR3 reads CASTGGGTDTQYF. The complete variable domain, with remaining parts taken from reference TRBV5-1 and TRBJ2-3, reads KAGVTQTPRYLIKTRGQQVTLSCSPISGHRSVSWYQQTPGQGLQFLFEYFSETQRNKGNFPGRFSGRQFSNSRSEMNVSTLELGDSALYLCASTGGGTDTQYFGPGTRLTVL.

The chain couples TRBV5-6 to TRBJ1-1; TCRdb lists TRBD1, though no DNA is available to test this call. Germline V gene data show CDR1 as SGHDT and CDR2 as YYEEEE. This CDR3 spans 16 amino acids. The CDR3 is CASSLAIGRLNTEAFF.

The rearrangement links TRBV5-5 to TRBJ2-5. The CDR3 extends over 13 amino acids. The V gene's germline CDR1 is SGHKS and CDR2 YYEKEE (reference sequence). The CDR3 loop is CASSSKPQETQYF.

The rearrangement links TRBV6-5 to TRBJ2-1; TCRdb's D call of TRBD1 is untestable without DNA. The CDR3 contains 14 residues. The germline V gene encodes CDR1 MNHEY and CDR2 SVGAGI. CDR3 loop: CASSYALGGNEQFF.

J is TRBJ2-3 and V is TRBV12-3 or TRBV12-4; the D call of TRBD2 rests on TCRdb alone, since no DNA is present to check it. The length of the CDR3 is 19 residues. CDR3 residues: CASSFGLAGVLQVTDTQYF.

V and J are TRBV28 and TRBJ1-1; the D gene TCRdb calls, TRBD1, cannot be checked with no DNA. CDR1 and CDR2 from the germline V gene are MDHEN and SYDVKM. The CDR3 length is 13 residues. CDR3 residues: CASSETRDIEAFF.

J is TRBJ1-1 and V is TRBV11-2; the TCRdb call, TRBD1, lacks DNA for checking. Germline CDR1 reads SGHAT; CDR2 reads FQNNGV. The CDR3 is made up of 16 amino acids. The CDR3: CASSLGPAYMGTEAFF.

Here the CDR3 reads CASSFWQVNTEAFF. The chain couples TRBV5-6 to TRBJ1-1. The CDR3 has 14 residues. Germline CDR1 reads SGHDT; CDR2 reads YYEEEE.

The CDR3: CASSQGTSGSPGELFF. The chain carries TRBV4-2 and TRBJ2-2; the D call from TCRdb, TRBD2, cannot be confirmed without DNA. Germline values: CDR1 LGHNA, CDR2 YNFKEQ. The CDR3 totals 16 residues.

J is TRBJ1-5 and V is TRBV2; the D gene TCRdb calls, TRBD1, cannot be checked with no DNA. This CDR3 has 15 amino acids. The germline gives CDR1 SNHLY, CDR2 FYNNEI. CDR3 region: CASTTDRASNQPQHF.

The chain is built from TRBV6-1 and TRBJ2-3; TCRdb lists TRBD2, though no DNA is available to test this call. Germline values: CDR1 MNHNS, CDR2 SASEGT. This CDR3 is built from 15 residues. The CDR3 protein is CASSGVRGGLDTQYF.

The chain combines TRBV5-6 with TRBJ2-4; TCRdb calls TRBD1, which cannot be checked without DNA. Per the germline V gene, CDR1 is SGHDT and CDR2 is YYEEEE. The CDR3 has 13 amino acids. The CDR3 here is CASRTGGQNIQYF.

The CDR3 is CASSLVQGAGNTEAFF. The V call is TRBV7-9, the J call TRBJ1-1; TCRdb selects TRBD1, and the lack of DNA leaves this call unchecked. This CDR3 comprises 16 residues. Germline CDR1 reads SEHNR; CDR2 reads FQNEAQ (reference sequence).

The chain is built from TRBV6-6 and TRBJ2-2; absent DNA, TCRdb's TRBD1 call cannot be checked. CDR1 MNHNY and CDR2 SVGAGI come from the germline V gene (reference sequence). The CDR3 loop spans 14 amino acids. The CDR3 sequence is CASRTDGATGELFF.

This chain joins TRBV18 and TRBJ2-2; TCRdb reports TRBD2, a call that lacks DNA to check it against. The CDR3 runs 14 residues. Looked up from germline, CDR1 is KGHSH and CDR2 is LQKENI. CDR3 sequence: CASSTQAGTGELFF.

This chain connects TRBV4-3 to TRBJ2-2; TCRdb's D call of TRBD2 is untestable without DNA. Looked up from germline, CDR1 is LGHNA and CDR2 is YSLEER. The CDR3 is 15 amino acids. The CDR3: CASSLLEGASGELFF.

The chain links TRBV27 to TRBJ2-1; TCRdb's D call, TRBD1, is unchecked because there is no DNA. Per the germline V gene, CDR1 is MNHEY and CDR2 is SMNVEV (reference sequence). This CDR3 is built from 16 residues. CDR3 protein: CASSLWAGATYNEQFF.

The chain is built from TRBV6-1 and TRBJ2-4; TCRdb proposes TRBD1, but this gene call is untestable without DNA. CDR1 is MNHNS, CDR2 SASEGT, per germline. There are 16 residues in the CDR3. The CDR3 protein is CASNHLTGGNENIQYF.